This is a list of T cell receptor beta chains from one sample in a study of Ad26.COV2.S vaccination and SARS-CoV-2 variants. Sequencing was performed with immunoSEQ multiplex PCR; in TCRdb, only in-frame clones are kept and a portion is missing. The data show 350,000 to 500,000 clones, with roughly 91% seen just once and around 4.2% held by the top ten. The sequenced sample was peripheral blood, obtained in a trial of Ad26.COV2.S vaccine versus placebo. The receptors here all came from a person between 18 and 60 years old who received the Ad26.COV2.S COVID-19 vaccine or a placebo. The CDR3 runs from the conserved cysteine through the conserved F or W. The D gene is left open where the match is weak. Size is omitted from some rows. Given values are once, few, many or a class for expanded clones.

J gene | V gene | clone size | D gene | CDR3 protein | CDR3 DNA
TRBJ2-3 | TRBV6-2/TRBV6-3 | . | . | CASSYGGRTRDTQYF | TGTGCCAGCAGTTACGGGGGGAGGACGCGAGATACGCAGTATTTT
TRBJ2-1 | TRBV7-9 | . | TRBD2 | CASSSSAGEIYNEQFF | TGTGCCAGCAGCTCTTCCGCGGGAGAGATTTACAATGAGCAGTTCTTC
TRBJ1-5 | TRBV4-2 | . | . | CASSQSEGYQPQHF | TGTGCCAGCAGCCAAAGCGAAGGTTATCAGCCCCAGCATTTT
TRBJ2-3 | TRBV2 | . | . | CASSPEQGSDTQYF | TGTGCCAGCAGTCCTGAGCAGGGCTCAGATACGCAGTATTTT
TRBJ1-2 | TRBV6-2/TRBV6-3 | few | . | CASSDRYYGYTF | TGTGCCAGCAGTGACCGGTACTATGGCTACACCTTC
TRBJ1-5 | TRBV15 | . | . | CATSRDRASNQPQHF | TGTGCCACCAGCAGAGATCGGGCTAGCAATCAGCCCCAGCATTTT
TRBJ2-5 | TRBV7-9 | . | TRBD2 | CASSLTISGSPGAQYF | TGTGCCAGCAGCTTAACGATTAGCGGGAGCCCAGGGGCCCAGTACTTC
TRBJ1-2 | TRBV3-1/TRBV3-2 | . | TRBD1 | CASSPRGRDYGYTF | TGTGCCAGCAGCCCCAGGGGGCGTGACTATGGCTACACCTTC
TRBJ2-1 | TRBV11-1 | . | . | CASGTGTSDNEQFF | TGTGCCAGCGGAACCGGGACTTCAGACAATGAGCAGTTCTTC
TRBJ2-5 | TRBV6-1 | . | . | CASSEIWGETQYF | TGTGCCAGCAGTGAAATCTGGGGGGAGACCCAGTACTTC
TRBJ2-1 | TRBV11-3 | . | . | CASSPSPLYNEQFF | TGTGCCAGCAGCCCCTCCCCACTTTACAATGAGCAGTTCTTC
TRBJ1-2 | TRBV9 | . | TRBD1 | CASSVGPAGGVYGYTF | TGTGCCAGCAGCGTAGGCCCCGCAGGGGGCGTTTATGGCTACACCTTC
TRBJ2-1 | TRBV6-5 | . | . | CASSHMNEQFF | TGTGCCAGCAGCCATATGAATGAGCAGTTCTTC
TRBJ1-5 | TRBV7-8 | few | . | CASSAGYSNQPQHF | TGTGCCAGCAGCGCGGGTTATAGCAATCAGCCCCAGCATTTT
TRBJ2-1 | TRBV7-6 | once | TRBD2 | CASSLASSGRGYEQFF | TGTGCCAGCAGCTTAGCTTCTAGCGGGAGAGGATATGAGCAGTTCTTC
TRBJ2-5 | TRBV7-2 | . | TRBD2 | CASSLAPAGGSETQYF | TGTGCCAGCAGCTTAGCCCCAGCGGGAGGTTCCGAGACCCAGTACTTC
TRBJ2-7 | TRBV27 | . | TRBD1 | CASSAGQGQREQYF | TGTGCCAGCAGTGCCGGACAGGGGCAACGGGAGCAGTACTTC
TRBJ2-7 | TRBV5-6 | . | TRBD1 | CASSFPGGEQYF | TGTGCCAGCAGCTTCCCAGGGGGTGAGCAGTACTTC
TRBJ1-2 | TRBV11-1 | . | . | CASRPARTDGYTF | TGTGCCAGCAGGCCCGCGAGGACGGATGGCTACACCTTC
TRBJ2-1 | TRBV10-3 | . | TRBD1 | CAIRDPGQDDNEQFF | TGTGCCATCAGGGACCCGGGACAGGACGACAATGAGCAGTTCTTC
TRBJ2-1 | TRBV29-1 | . | . | CSVELGGNEQFF | TGCAGCGTTGAATTGGGGGGCAATGAGCAGTTCTTC
TRBJ1-2 | TRBV10-3 | . | . | CAISESSLVGVGYTF | TGTGCCATCAGTGAGTCTTCGCTTGTGGGAGTCGGCTACACCTTC